Each of the 16 T cell receptor beta chains below was sequenced from the same sample in a study of blood T cell repertoires in COVID-19. Repertoires were generated with immunoSEQ multiplex PCR, while TCRdb's copy carries only in-frame clones and drops some. The profile covers some 220,000 clones, with about four fifths appearing a single time and 4% taken by the ten largest. Input material: peripheral blood. The receptors shown here come from a man aged 45-65 years with acute or convalescent COVID-19.

The chain joins TRBV19 to TRBJ2-5; perhaps TRBD1 as D (5 bases). This CDR3 contains 15 residues. The germline V gene has CDR1 LNHDA and CDR2 SQIVND (reference sequence). With 5 bases removed from V and 5 bases from J, the gap between germline ends came to 18 bases. CDR3 DNA sequence: TGTGCCAGTAGTCCCGAGTGGGGCTTAGGGGAGACCCAGTACTTC. It is translated as CASSPEWGLGETQYF.

The chain couples TRBV11-2 to TRBJ2-1, with 7 positions matching TRBD1. Germline loops: CDR1 SGHAT, CDR2 FQNNGV. This CDR3 has 14 amino acids. Losses at the gene ends were 5 bases for V and 6 bases for J; bases not matched to a gene: 7. The CDR3: CASSHIDRVNEQFF. CDR3 coding DNA: TGTGCCAGCAGCCACATCGACAGGGTCAATGAGCAGTTCTTC.

This chain joins TRBV18 and TRBJ2-3; TRBD2 matches 7 bases. Germline V gene lookup returns CDR1 KGHSH and CDR2 LQKENI. With V trimmed by 3 bases and J by 0 bases, 6 bases remained unmatched. The CDR3 consists of 16 residues. CDR3 in amino acids: CASSPREALSTDTQYF. The CDR3, as DNA: TGTGCCAGCTCACCCCGGGAGGCTCTTAGCACAGATACGCAGTATTTT.

J is TRBJ2-1 and V is TRBV4-2; D gene ambiguous. The germline V gene has CDR1 LGHNA and CDR2 YNFKEQ. The V and J ends lost 0 bases and 5 bases respectively, with 8 bases between them. This CDR3 is 14 amino acids long. CDR3 amino acids: CASSQEARDNEQFF. The CDR3 DNA sequence: TGTGCCAGCAGCCAAGAAGCGCGCGACAATGAGCAGTTCTTC.

The CDR3 protein is CASSQVRRENTGELFF. The CDR3 DNA is TGTGCCAGCAGCCAAGTACGCAGGGAAAACACCGGGGAGCTGTTTTTT. This chain connects TRBV14 to TRBJ2-2, with D maybe TRBD1 (5 bases). There are 16 residues in the CDR3. Germline V CDR1 and CDR2: SGHDN, FVKESK. The V gene lost 1 base and the J gene lost 2 bases, with 11 bases spanning the gap.

V is TRBV19 and J is TRBJ2-7; TRBD1 matches 8 bases. CDR3 length: 17 amino acids. Germline V gives CDR1 LNHDA, CDR2 SQIVND (reference sequence). The J segment lost 0 bases and the V segment lost 3 bases, leaving 10 bases of the junction unmatched. This CDR3 is CASSIEGTGPSSYEQYF. Here the CDR3 DNA reads TGTGCCAGTAGTATTGAGGGGACAGGCCCGTCCTCCTACGAGCAGTACTTC.

The CDR3 spells CAISDRGGRTDTQYF. The DNA of the CDR3 is TGTGCCATCAGTGACAGGGGCGGGAGAACAGATACGCAGTATTTT. J is TRBJ2-3 and V is TRBV10-3; perhaps TRBD2 as D (7 bases). Germline CDR1 reads ENHRY; CDR2 reads SYGVKD. The V end was cut by 3 bases, the J end by 3 bases, with 13 bases between. The CDR3 runs 15 residues.

In DNA, the CDR3 is TGTGCCAGCAGTTTACAGGGGCCCTTATATAGCAATCAGCCCCAGCATTTT. As protein: CASSLQGPLYSNQPQHF. The chain carries TRBV27 and TRBJ1-5; the D gene is possibly TRBD1 (6 bases). Germline V lookup: CDR1 MNHEY, CDR2 SMNVEV (reference sequence). Trimming left V 2 bases short and J 0 bases short, with 14 bases between. The CDR3 is made up of 17 amino acids.

J is TRBJ2-5 and V is TRBV5-1; 7 nucleotides agree with TRBD1. Germline CDR1 and CDR2: SGHRS and YFSETQ. V was pared by 0 bases and J by 5 bases, with 10 bases of the junction left unmatched. The CDR3 is made up of 16 amino acids. CDR3 loop: CASSLVGRGISETQYF. CDR3 DNA: TGCGCCAGCAGCTTGGTCGGCAGGGGGATATCGGAGACCCAGTACTTC.

The J gene is TRBJ1-6, the V gene TRBV2, with D hard to call. This CDR3 contains 15 residues. Germline loops: CDR1 SNHLY, CDR2 FYNNEI. Trimming removed 6 bases from V and 1 base from J, with 10 bases in between. In DNA form, the CDR3 reads TGTGCCAGCAGCCCTGGCCAGTCCTATAATTCACCCCTCCACTTT. Translating gives CASSPGQSYNSPLHF.

The CDR3 reads CSASGVEQFF. The CDR3 DNA sequence: TGCAGTGCTAGCGGGGTTGAGCAGTTCTTC. The chain couples TRBV20-1 to TRBJ2-1, with D possibly being TRBD2 (5 bases). V was pared by 3 bases and J by 9 bases, with 6 bases between. The CDR3 is 10 amino acids. Germline V gene lookup returns CDR1 DFQATT and CDR2 SNEGSKA (reference sequence).

This clone came up once. The V and J genes are TRBV10-3 and TRBJ2-5; a weak D match, TRBD2 (6 bases). CDR1 and CDR2 (germline): ENHRY, SYGVKD. The CDR3 runs to 14 residues. V lost 5 bases, J lost 5 bases, and 15 bases lay in between. The chain's CDR3 is CAISPAEGLETQYF. CDR3 in DNA: TGTGCCATCAGTCCGGCGGAGGGATTGGAGACCCAGTACTTC.

This clone was picked up a small number of times. V is TRBV20-1 and J is TRBJ2-7; D possibly corresponds to TRBD2 (5 bases). Germline V gene lookup returns CDR1 DFQATT and CDR2 SNEGSKA (reference sequence). The CDR3 runs 13 residues. V was cut by 3 bases and J by 5 bases, with 14 bases left in between. The CDR3 reads CSASRGRTDEQYF. Here the CDR3 DNA reads TGCAGTGCTAGTAGAGGGAGAACGGACGAGCAGTACTTC.

The chain joins TRBV7-9 to TRBJ1-2; 9 nucleotides agree with TRBD1. There are 14 residues in the CDR3. The germline V gene encodes CDR1 SEHNR and CDR2 FQNEAQ (reference sequence). Unmatched junction bases numbered 6, after V lost 5 bases and J lost 5 bases. The CDR3 DNA reads TGTGCCAGCAGCCCGACCGGGACAGGGTATGGCTACACCTTC. Amino acids: CASSPTGTGYGYTF.

The rearrangement uses TRBV18 and TRBJ1-4, with D possibly being TRBD1 (6 bases). Trimming shortened V by 3 bases and J by 7 bases, and 15 bases separated the two germline ends. This CDR3 has 15 residues. CDR1 is KGHSH and CDR2 is LQKENI in the germline V gene. This chain's CDR3 is CASSPRTGWGEKLFF. Written as DNA, the CDR3 is TGTGCCAGCTCACCCCGCACAGGGTGGGGTGAAAAACTGTTTTTT.

This clone showed up just once. This chain connects TRBV19 to TRBJ1-5, with D possibly being TRBD1 (6 bases). CDR1 is LNHDA and CDR2 is SQIVND in the germline V gene (reference sequence). The length of the CDR3 is 14 residues. V gave up 4 bases and J gave up 6 bases, with 13 bases separating them. CDR3 in DNA: TGTGCCAGTAGTACACAGGGAGATGGTCAGCCCCAGCATTTT. Residues: CASSTQGDGQPQHF. The whole variable domain, remainder taken from reference TRBV19 and TRBJ1-5, is DGGITQSPKYLFRKEGQNVTLSCEQNLNHDAMYWYRQDPGQGLRLIYYSQIVNDFQKGDIAEGYSVSREKKESFPLTVTSAQKNPTAFYLCASSTQGDGQPQHFGDGTRLSIL.